What follows is one T cell receptor beta chain and its context. Its antigen is undetermined. The data belong to a study of T cells expressing NK-cell markers. Study conclusions and caveats: HCMV specificity of the expanded NKG2C+ T cell clones was not established.

From the 5' RACE reads, TCRdb lists one entry per CDR3 protein and no DNA. This repertoire comprises some 300,000 distinct CDR3 sequences; its ten largest clones make up 0.39%. Germline V CDR1 and CDR2: SQVTM, ANQGSEA. CDR3 size: 13 residues. V usage is TRBV29-1 and J usage is TRBJ2-3. The clonotype comes from a man aged 18 to 30 in good health. Sequencing was carried out using blood T cells: a sorted CD56 or NKG2C T cell subset, CD4+ or CD8+ T cells, or bulk PBMC T cells (not recorded which). CDR3 sequence: CSVENRYTDTQYF.